This entry concerns a single T cell receptor (beta chain). This sample is drawn from a study of cytomegalovirus exposure and HLA in healthy donors. Sequencing used immunoSEQ multiplex PCR; TCRdb keeps in-frame clones, though not all of them. The sample lists roughly 77,000 clones; roughly 94% were seen once. Germline CDR1 is SGHAT and CDR2 is FQNNGV. Trimming pared 2 bases from V and 8 bases from J, leaving 16 bases between. The length of the CDR3 is 16 residues. The TCR was taken from a woman aged 18-30 years in good health and CMV-seronegative. V gene TRBV11-2 combines with J gene TRBJ1-6, with D perhaps TRBD1 (6 bases). Sequencing used PBMCs. CDR3: CASSLTTGSFYSPLHF. CDR3 DNA sequence: TGTGCCAGCAGCTTAACTACAGGGAGTTTTTATTCACCCCTCCACTTT.